This T cell receptor (beta chain) appears in the sequencing data of a study of blood T cell repertoires in COVID-19. Study overall: Italy, Spain and the United States were the sources of the convalescent and acute COVID-19 samples. Sources were T cells, B-cell-depleted T cells, or PBMCs; the material itself was cDNA or gDNA.

Germline assignment: CDR1 SGHVS and CDR2 FNYEAQ. CDR3 length: 16 residues. V was trimmed by 4 bases and J by 0 bases, leaving 13 bases between them. Original processing methods: Reference gene primer amplification gave nucleated cell count estimates. Only in-frame clones appear in the TCRdb table, and some are missing; sequencing was by immunoSEQ multiplex PCR. V, J and clone size are taken as reported in that table, and D and trimming were inferred from the DNA itself. The sample shows about 180,000 clones, about nine tenths of them seen only once. The sample was peripheral blood. This chain uses TRBV7-6 with TRBJ2-1; D might be TRBD2 (5 bases). The receptor's source is a man aged 18 to 30 who had recovered from COVID-19. CDR3 DNA: TGTGCCAGCAGCTCCCAAGCGGTGCTCTCCTACAATGAGCAGTTCTTC. Protein sequence: CASSSQAVLSYNEQFF.